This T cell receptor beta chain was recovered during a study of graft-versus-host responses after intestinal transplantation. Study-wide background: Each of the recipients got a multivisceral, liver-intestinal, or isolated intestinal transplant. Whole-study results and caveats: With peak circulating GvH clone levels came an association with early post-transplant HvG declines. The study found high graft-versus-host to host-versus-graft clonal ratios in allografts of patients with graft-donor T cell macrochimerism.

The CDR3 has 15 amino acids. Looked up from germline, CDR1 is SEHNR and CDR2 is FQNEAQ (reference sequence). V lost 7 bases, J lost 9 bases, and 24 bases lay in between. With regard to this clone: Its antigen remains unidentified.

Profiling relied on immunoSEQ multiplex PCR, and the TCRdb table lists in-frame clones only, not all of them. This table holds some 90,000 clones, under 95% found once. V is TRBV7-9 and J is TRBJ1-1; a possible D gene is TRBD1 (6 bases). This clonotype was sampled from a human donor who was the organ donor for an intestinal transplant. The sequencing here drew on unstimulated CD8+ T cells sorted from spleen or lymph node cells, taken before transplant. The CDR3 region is CASINTGQLNLQAFF. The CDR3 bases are TGTGCCAGCATCAATACTGGACAGCTAAATCTGCAAGCTTTCTTT.